The present TCR beta chain was sequenced within a study of cytomegalovirus exposure and HLA in healthy donors. The study, taken as a whole, reports: Immune exposure data for these donors was limited to CMV serostatus. Analysis was performed later, and it showed HLA-associated TCR beta chains to be more clonally expanded than equally common others. TCR beta V segments were, for the most part, productive about 87% or about 30% of the time in an earlier analysis.

The donors, nominally healthy at sampling, likely had unrecorded immune exposures. The PCR used 60 Vbeta and 13 Jbeta primers. TCRdb keeps only in-frame clones here, not all; method: immunoSEQ multiplex PCR. This sample yields some 150,000 clones, of which less than 80% are seen a single time; about 2.9% belongs to the top ten. On this clone itself: The target antigen is unknown.

The receptor comes from a man aged 40-49 years in good health and CMV-seronegative. The sample comprised PBMCs.

In nucleotides, the CDR3 is TGTGCCAGCGGTCCCCGGGTTTATACGCAGTATTTT. This translates into CASGPRVYTQYF. The chain joins TRBV11-2 to TRBJ2-3, with D hard to call. The CDR3 covers 12 residues. V dropped 8 bases and J dropped 7 bases, with 13 bases sitting between them. Looked up from germline, CDR1 is SGHAT and CDR2 is FQNNGV.